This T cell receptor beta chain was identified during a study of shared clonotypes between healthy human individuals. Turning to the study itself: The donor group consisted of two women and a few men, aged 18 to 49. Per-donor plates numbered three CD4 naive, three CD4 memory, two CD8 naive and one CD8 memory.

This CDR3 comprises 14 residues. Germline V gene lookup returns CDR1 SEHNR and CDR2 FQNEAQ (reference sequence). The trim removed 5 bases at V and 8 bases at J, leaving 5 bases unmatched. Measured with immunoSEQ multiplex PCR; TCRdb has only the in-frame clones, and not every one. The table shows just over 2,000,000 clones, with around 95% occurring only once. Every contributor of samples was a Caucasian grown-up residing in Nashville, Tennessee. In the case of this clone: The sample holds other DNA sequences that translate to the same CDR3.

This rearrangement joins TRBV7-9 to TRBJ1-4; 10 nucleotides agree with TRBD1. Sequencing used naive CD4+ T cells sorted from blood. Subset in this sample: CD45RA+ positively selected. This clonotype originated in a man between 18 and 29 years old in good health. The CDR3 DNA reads TGTGCCAGCAGCCCTGGGACAGGGGACGAAAAACTGTTTTTT. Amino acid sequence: CASSPGTGDEKLFF.